A single sample is the source of the 5 T cell receptor beta chains below, sequenced in a study of a mutant IDH1 vaccine in newly diagnosed glioma. Described time point: week 47, end of study. Doses consisted of 300 ug of mutant IDH1 20-mer peptide each, paired with topical imiquimod. No cognate antigen is known for these TCRs. Some clones are missing from TCRdb's copy, which holds only in-frame ones; the method was immunoSEQ multiplex PCR. Among tens of thousands of clones, 65% were seen once, and the ten largest hold 4% to 5.5%. Sequenced here: peripheral blood mononuclear cells (PBMCs), sampled from a glioma patient whose treatment included an IDH1 peptide vaccine. Receptors were obtained from a man aged 35 to 55 with glioma. Some clones in this sample may be carry-over from other donors' samples.

This rearrangement joins TRBV7-9 to TRBJ2-6; 7 bases align to TRBD2. There are 16 residues in the CDR3. CDR1 is SEHNR, CDR2 FQNEAQ, per germline (reference sequence). Trimming cost V 3 bases and J 4 bases; bases outside gene matches: 6. The CDR3 DNA reads as TGTGCCAGCAGCTTTTTGGGAGGGGCCGGGGCCAACGTCCTGACTTTC. This codes for CASSFLGGAGANVLTF.

The rearrangement uses TRBV7-9 and TRBJ1-1; possible D gene TRBD1, 5 bases. There are 17 residues in the CDR3. The germline V and J ends were trimmed by 5 bases and 4 bases, with 23 bases remaining between them. Germline CDR1 SEHNR, CDR2 FQNEAQ (reference sequence). As DNA, the CDR3 is TGTGCCAGCAGCGCGGTGGCCCTACAGGAAACTAGCACTGAAGCTTTCTTT. Translation: CASSAVALQETSTEAFF. Variable domain in full (rest from reference TRBV7-9 and TRBJ1-1): DTGVSQNPRHKITKRGQNVTFRCDPISEHNRLYWYRQTLGQGPEFLTYFQNEAQLEKSRLLSDRFSAERPKGSFSTLEIQRTEQGDSAMYLCASSAVALQETSTEAFFGQGTRLTVV.

The rearrangement uses TRBV19 and TRBJ1-4, with D unclear. This CDR3 contains 13 residues. Germline V gives CDR1 LNHDA, CDR2 SQIVND (reference sequence). Trimming took 3 bases from V and 3 from J, leaving 5 bases between them. The CDR3 spells CASSIGANEKLFF. The CDR3 DNA follows: TGTGCCAGTAGTATCGGCGCTAATGAAAAACTGTTTTTT. Full variable domain (outside the CDR3, taken from reference TRBV19 and TRBJ1-4): DGGITQSPKYLFRKEGQNVTLSCEQNLNHDAMYWYRQDPGQGLRLIYYSQIVNDFQKGDIAEGYSVSREKKESFPLTVTSAQKNPTAFYLCASSIGANEKLFFGSGTQLSVL.

CDR3 sequence: CASRSTDTQYF. CDR3 DNA: TGTGCCAGCCGGAGCACAGATACGCAGTATTTT. V usage is TRBV6-1 and J usage is TRBJ2-3; D not resolved. This CDR3 comprises 11 residues. The germline V gene has CDR1 MNHNS and CDR2 SASEGT. V was shortened by 8 bases and J by 0 bases, with 3 bases between the two germline ends.

The chain links TRBV7-9 to TRBJ2-7; D is unclear. The CDR3 covers 14 residues. The germline gives CDR1 SEHNR, CDR2 FQNEAQ (reference sequence). V was clipped by 5 bases and J by 2 bases, with 13 bases between them. CDR3 DNA: TGTGCCAGCAGCCCCGACCCCCACCCCTACGAGCAGTACTTC. Residues: CASSPDPHPYEQYF.